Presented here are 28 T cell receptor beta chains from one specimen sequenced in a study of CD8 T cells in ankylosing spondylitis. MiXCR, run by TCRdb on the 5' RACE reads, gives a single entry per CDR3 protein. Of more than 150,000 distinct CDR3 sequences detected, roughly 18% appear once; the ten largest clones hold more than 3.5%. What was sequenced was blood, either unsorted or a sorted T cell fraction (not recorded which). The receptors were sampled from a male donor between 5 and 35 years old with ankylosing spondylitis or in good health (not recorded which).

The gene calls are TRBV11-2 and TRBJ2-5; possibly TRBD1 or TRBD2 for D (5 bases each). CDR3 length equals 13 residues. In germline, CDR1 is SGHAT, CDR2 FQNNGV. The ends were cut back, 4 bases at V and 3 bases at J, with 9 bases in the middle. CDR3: CASSSGQKETQYF. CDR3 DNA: TGTGCCAGCAGCTCGGGGCAGAAAGAGACCCAGTACTTC.

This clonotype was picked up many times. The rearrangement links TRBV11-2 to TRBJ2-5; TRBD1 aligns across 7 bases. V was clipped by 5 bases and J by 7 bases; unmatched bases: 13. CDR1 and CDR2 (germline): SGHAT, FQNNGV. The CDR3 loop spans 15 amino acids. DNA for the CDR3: TGTGCCAGCAGCCAATTCACAGGGGACAGTAGGACCCAGTACTTC. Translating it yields CASSQFTGDSRTQYF.

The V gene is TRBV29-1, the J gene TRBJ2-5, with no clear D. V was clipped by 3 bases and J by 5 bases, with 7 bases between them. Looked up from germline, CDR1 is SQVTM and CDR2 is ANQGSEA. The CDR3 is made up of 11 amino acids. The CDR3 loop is CSVDVGETQYF. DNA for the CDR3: TGCAGCGTTGATGTTGGGGAGACCCAGTACTTC.

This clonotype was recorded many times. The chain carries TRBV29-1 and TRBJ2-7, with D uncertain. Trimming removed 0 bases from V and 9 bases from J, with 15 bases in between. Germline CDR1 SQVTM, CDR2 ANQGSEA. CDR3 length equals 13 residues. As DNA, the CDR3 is TGCAGCGTTGAAGATCTTCGACAACGAGGGCAGTACTTC. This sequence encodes CSVEDLRQRGQYF.

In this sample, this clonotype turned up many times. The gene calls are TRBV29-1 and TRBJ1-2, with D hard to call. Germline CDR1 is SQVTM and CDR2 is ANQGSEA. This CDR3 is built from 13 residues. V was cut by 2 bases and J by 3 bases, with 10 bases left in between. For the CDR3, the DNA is TGCAGCGTTGAAAATTCTCCCGACTATGGCTACACCTTC. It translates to CSVENSPDYGYTF.

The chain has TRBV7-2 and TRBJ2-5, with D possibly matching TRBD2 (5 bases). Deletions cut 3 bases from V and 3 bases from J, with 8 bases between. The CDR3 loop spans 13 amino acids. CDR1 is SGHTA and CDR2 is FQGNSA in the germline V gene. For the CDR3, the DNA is TGTGCCAGCAGCTTGTGGGAGAAAGAGACCCAGTACTTC. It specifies CASSLWEKETQYF.

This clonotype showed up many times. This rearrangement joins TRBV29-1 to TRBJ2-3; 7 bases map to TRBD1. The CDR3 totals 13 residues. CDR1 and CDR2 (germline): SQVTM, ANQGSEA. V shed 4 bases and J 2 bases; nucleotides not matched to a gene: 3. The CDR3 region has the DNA TGCAGCGTTGCGGGACAGCTCACAGATACGCAGTATTTT. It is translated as CSVAGQLTDTQYF.

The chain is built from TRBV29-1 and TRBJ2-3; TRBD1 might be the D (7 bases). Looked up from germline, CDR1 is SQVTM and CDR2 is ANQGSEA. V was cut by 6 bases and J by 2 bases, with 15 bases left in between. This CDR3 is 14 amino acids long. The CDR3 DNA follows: TGCAGCGTCGCTCGCAGGGGGGACACAGATACGCAGTATTTT. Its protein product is CSVARRGDTDTQYF.

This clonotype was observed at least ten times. The CDR3 sequence is CASSSREVNTEAFF. The CDR3 coding sequence is TGTGCCAGCAGTTCCCGGGAGGTGAACACTGAAGCTTTCTTT. V and J are TRBV12-3 or TRBV12-4 and TRBJ1-1; D is unclear. V lost 4 bases and J lost 0, with 9 bases in between. CDR3 length: 14 amino acids.

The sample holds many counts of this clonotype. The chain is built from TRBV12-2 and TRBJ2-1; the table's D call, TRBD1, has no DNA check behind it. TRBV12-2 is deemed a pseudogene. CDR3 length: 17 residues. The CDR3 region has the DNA TGTGCAAGTCGCTCCGGGGGTGTGGGAAGCTCCTACAATGAGCAGTTCTTC. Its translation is CASRSGGVGSSYNEQFF.

The CDR3 bases are TGTGCCAGCGCCCTCGACTGGGAAAAACTGTTTTTT. Translated: CASALDWEKLFF. V gene TRBV7-9 combines with J gene TRBJ1-4; D is unresolved. CDR1 and CDR2 from the germline V gene are SEHNR and FQNEAQ (reference sequence). The CDR3 contains 12 residues. V dropped 8 bases and J dropped 8 bases, with 12 bases sitting between them.

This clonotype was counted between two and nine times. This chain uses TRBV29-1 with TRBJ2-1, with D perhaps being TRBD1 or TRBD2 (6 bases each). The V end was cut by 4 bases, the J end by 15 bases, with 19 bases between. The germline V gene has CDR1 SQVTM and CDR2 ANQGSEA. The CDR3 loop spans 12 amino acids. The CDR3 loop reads CSVGEGGPQGFF. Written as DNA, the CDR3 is TGCAGCGTTGGTGAGGGGGGCCCGCAGGGGTTCTTC.

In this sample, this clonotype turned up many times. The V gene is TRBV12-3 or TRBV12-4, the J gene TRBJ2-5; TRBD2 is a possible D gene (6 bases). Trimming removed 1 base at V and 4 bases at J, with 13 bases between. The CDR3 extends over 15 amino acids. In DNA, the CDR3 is TGTGCCAGCAGTTTAGTAAGGCTGGAGGGAGAGACCCAGTACTTC. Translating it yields CASSLVRLEGETQYF.

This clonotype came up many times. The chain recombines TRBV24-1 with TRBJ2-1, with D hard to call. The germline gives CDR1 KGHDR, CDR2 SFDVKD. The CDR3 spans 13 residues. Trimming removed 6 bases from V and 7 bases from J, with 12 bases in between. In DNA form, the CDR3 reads TGTGCCACCAGTTCGACGTTTTGGAATGAGCAGTTCTTC. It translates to CATSSTFWNEQFF.

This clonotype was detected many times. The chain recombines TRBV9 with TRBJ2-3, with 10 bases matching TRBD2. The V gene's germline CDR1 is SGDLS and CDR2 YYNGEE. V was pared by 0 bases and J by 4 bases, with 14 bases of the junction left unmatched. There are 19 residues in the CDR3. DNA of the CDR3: TGTGCCAGCAGCGTAGCTACCCCCCGACTAGCGGGCCTGCCAGATACGCAGTATTTT. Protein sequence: CASSVATPRLAGLPDTQYF. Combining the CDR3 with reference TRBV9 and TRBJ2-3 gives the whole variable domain DSGVTQTPKHLITATGQRVTLRCSPRSGDLSVYWYQQSLDQGLQFLIQYYNGEERAKGNILERFSAQQFPDLHSELNLSSLELGDSALYFCASSVATPRLAGLPDTQYFGPGTRLTVL.

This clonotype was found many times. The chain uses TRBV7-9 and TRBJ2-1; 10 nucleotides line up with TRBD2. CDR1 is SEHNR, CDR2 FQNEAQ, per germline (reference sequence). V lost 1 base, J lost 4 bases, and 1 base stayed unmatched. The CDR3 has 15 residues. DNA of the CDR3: TGTGCCAGCAGCTTAGGGGGACTAGCGTACAATGAGCAGTTCTTC. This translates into CASSLGGLAYNEQFF.

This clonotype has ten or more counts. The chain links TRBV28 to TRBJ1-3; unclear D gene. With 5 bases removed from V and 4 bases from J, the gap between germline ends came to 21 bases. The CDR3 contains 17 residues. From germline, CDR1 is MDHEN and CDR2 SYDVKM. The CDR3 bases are TGTGCCAGCAGTCCCCGGGCGGGAGTATCTCTGGGAAACACCATATATTTT. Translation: CASSPRAGVSLGNTIYF.

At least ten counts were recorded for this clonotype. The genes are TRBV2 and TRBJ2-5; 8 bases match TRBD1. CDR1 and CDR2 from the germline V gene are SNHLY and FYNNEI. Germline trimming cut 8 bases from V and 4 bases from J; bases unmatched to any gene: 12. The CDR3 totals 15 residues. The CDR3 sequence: CASGQGAFSGETQYF. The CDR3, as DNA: TGTGCCAGCGGGCAGGGGGCGTTTAGCGGAGAGACCCAGTACTTC. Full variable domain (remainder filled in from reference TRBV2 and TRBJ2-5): EPEVTQTPSHQVTQMGQEVILRCVPISNHLYFYWYRQILGQKVEFLVSFYNNEISEKSEIFDDQFSVERPDGSNFTLKIRSTKLEDSAMYFCASGQGAFSGETQYFGPGTRLLVL.

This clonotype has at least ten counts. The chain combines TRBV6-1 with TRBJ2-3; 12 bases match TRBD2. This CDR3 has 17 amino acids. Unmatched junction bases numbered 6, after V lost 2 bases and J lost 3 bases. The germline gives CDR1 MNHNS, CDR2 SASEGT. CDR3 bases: TGTGCCAGCAGTGAATCTAGCGGGAGGGTTCGTACAGATACGCAGTATTTT. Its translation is CASSESSGRVRTDTQYF.

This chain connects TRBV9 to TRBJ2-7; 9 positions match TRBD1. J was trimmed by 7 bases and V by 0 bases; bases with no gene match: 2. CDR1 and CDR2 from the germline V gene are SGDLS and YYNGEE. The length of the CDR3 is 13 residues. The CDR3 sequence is CASSVETGGEQYF. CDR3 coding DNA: TGTGCCAGCAGCGTAGAGACAGGGGGGGAGCAGTACTTC. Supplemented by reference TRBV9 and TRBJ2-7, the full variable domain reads DSGVTQTPKHLITATGQRVTLRCSPRSGDLSVYWYQQSLDQGLQFLIQYYNGEERAKGNILERFSAQQFPDLHSELNLSSLELGDSALYFCASSVETGGEQYFGPGTRLTVT.

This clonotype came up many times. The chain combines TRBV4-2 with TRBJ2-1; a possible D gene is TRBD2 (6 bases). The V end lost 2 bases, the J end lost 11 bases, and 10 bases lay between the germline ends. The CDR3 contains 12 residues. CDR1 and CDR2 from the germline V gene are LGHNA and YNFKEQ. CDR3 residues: CASSQPGLKQFF. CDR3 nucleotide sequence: TGTGCCAGCAGCCAACCGGGACTTAAGCAGTTCTTC.

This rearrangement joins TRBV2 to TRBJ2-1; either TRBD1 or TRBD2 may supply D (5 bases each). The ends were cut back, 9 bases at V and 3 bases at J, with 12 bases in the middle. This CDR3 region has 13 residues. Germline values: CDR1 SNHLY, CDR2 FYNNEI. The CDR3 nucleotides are TGTGCCAGTCTCCGGGACCTCTACAATGAGCAGTTCTTC. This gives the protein CASLRDLYNEQFF.

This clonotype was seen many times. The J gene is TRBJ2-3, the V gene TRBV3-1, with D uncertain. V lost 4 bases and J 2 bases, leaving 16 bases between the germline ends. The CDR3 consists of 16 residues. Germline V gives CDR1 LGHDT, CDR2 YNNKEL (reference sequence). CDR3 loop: CASSLLTLSPTDTQYF. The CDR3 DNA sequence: TGTGCCAGCAGCCTCCTGACCCTCAGCCCCACAGATACGCAGTATTTT.

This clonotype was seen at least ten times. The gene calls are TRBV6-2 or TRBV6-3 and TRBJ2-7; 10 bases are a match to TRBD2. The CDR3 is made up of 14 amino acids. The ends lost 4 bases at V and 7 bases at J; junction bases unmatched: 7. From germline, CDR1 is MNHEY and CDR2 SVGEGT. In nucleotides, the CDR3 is TGTGCCAGCAGTTTTACTAGCGGGAACTCGGAGCAGTACTTC. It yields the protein CASSFTSGNSEQYF.

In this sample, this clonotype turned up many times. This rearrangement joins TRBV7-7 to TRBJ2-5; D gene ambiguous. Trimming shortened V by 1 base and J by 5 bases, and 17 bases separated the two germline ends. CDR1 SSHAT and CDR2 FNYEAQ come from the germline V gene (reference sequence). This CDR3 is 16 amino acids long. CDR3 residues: CASSLGAGSRMETQYF. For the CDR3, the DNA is TGTGCCAGCAGCTTAGGGGCAGGAAGCCGGATGGAGACCCAGTACTTC.

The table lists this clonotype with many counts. CDR3 in amino acids: CATSGTGYEKLFF. For the CDR3, the DNA is TGTGCCACCTCCGGGACAGGCTATGAAAAACTGTTTTTT. The rearrangement links TRBV6-1 to TRBJ1-4; 8 bases align to TRBD1. Germline CDR1 and CDR2: MNHNS and SASEGT. This CDR3 spans 13 amino acids. J was trimmed by 6 bases and V by 10 bases; bases with no gene match: 7.

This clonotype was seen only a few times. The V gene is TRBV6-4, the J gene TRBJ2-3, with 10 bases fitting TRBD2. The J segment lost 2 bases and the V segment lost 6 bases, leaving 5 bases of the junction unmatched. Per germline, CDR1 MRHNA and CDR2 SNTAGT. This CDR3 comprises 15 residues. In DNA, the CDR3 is TGTGCCAGCAGCGCTGGACTAGCGGACACAGATACGCAGTATTTT. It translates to CASSAGLADTDTQYF.

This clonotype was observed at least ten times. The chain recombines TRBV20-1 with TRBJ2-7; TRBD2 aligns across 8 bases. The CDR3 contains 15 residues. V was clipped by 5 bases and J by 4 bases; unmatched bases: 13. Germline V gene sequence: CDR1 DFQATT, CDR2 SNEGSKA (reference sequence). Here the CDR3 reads CSAPDWGTRLYEQYF. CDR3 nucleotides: TGCAGTGCTCCAGATTGGGGGACTAGACTTTACGAGCAGTACTTC.